Shown below are 24 T cell receptor beta chains from a single sample sequenced in a study of T cells in Graves' hyperthyroidism and ophthalmopathy. Amplification of TCR beta CDR3 regions used RNA as the template. Initially, a first-round RT-PCR of the TCR CDR3 employed the HTBI primer set. TCRdb analysed the multiplex PCR reads with MiXCR anew, one entry per CDR3 protein. Of about 400,000 distinct CDR3 sequences listed, 14% are singletons. The sample taken for sequencing was blood. These receptors all stem from a woman aged 30 to 39 with Graves' ophthalmopathy.

This clonotype was seen repeatedly, ten times or more. The chain recombines TRBV28 with TRBJ2-7; 8 positions match TRBD1. From germline, CDR1 is MDHEN and CDR2 SYDVKM. J lost 0 bases, V lost 2 bases, and 21 bases had no gene match. This CDR3 comprises 21 residues. The CDR3 protein is CASSLRLSTPSGQAHSYEQYF. The CDR3 region has the DNA TGTGCCAGCAGTTTACGCCTAAGCACACCCTCGGGACAGGCCCACTCCTACGAGCAGTACTTC. The full variable domain, with the rest looked up from reference TRBV28 and TRBJ2-7, is DVKVTQSSRYLVKRTGEKVFLECVQDMDHENMFWYRQDPGLGLRLIYFSYDVKMKEKGDIPEGYSVSREKKERFSLILESASTNQTSMYLCASSLRLSTPSGQAHSYEQYFGPGTRLTVT.

The gene calls are TRBV6-1 and TRBJ2-3, with 7 nucleotides matching TRBD1. The CDR3 length is 14 residues. Germline-derived CDR1 and CDR2 are MNHNS and SASEGT. The V gene end was trimmed by 4 bases and the J gene end by 2 bases; junction bases not matched to a gene: 3. CDR3 DNA: TGTGCCAGCAGTGGGCAGGGGGTCACAGATACGCAGTATTTT. Translated: CASSGQGVTDTQYF.

This clonotype has at least ten counts. The V gene is TRBV20-1, the J gene TRBJ2-1, with 10 bases matching TRBD2. This CDR3 is 15 amino acids long. Per germline, CDR1 DFQATT and CDR2 SNEGSKA (reference sequence). The CDR3 reads CRAPSSAGGDNEQFF. CDR3 DNA: TGCAGGGCCCCCTCTTCAGCGGGGGGGGACAATGAGCAGTTCTTC.

Many counts were recorded for this clonotype. This rearrangement joins TRBV11-2 to TRBJ2-3; weak D call: TRBD1 (5 bases). V dropped 5 bases and J dropped 4 bases, with 16 bases sitting between them. The germline V gene has CDR1 SGHAT and CDR2 FQNNGV. CDR3 size: 15 residues. CDR3 protein: CASSVGAGKPDTQYF. CDR3 bases: TGTGCCAGCAGCGTAGGGGCAGGAAAACCAGATACGCAGTATTTT.

Concerning this clonotype itself: This could be a read error, since a much larger clone is one nucleotide away. The chain combines TRBV28 with TRBJ2-3; tentative D call: TRBD1 (7 bases). Germline CDR1 MDHEN, CDR2 SYDVKM. Trimming pared 8 bases from V and 10 bases from J, leaving 16 bases between. This CDR3 region has 12 residues. The CDR3, as DNA: TGTGCCAGCGGTTCCGACAGGGAGGCGCAGTATTTT. This sequence encodes CASGSDREAQYF.

This clonotype has only a few counts. This sequence joins TRBV14 and TRBJ2-7; no clear D. Per the germline V gene, CDR1 is SGHDN and CDR2 is FVKESK. V was shortened by 8 bases and J by 0 bases, with 14 bases between the two germline ends. This CDR3 has 14 residues. The CDR3 reads CASQDLTSSYEQYF. The DNA of the CDR3 is TGTGCCAGCCAGGACCTGACGAGCTCCTACGAGCAGTACTTC.

This clonotype was found a few times. The DNA of the CDR3 is TGTGCCAGCAGCCAAGCTCAGGGACTAGATTACGAGCAGTACTTC. This codes for CASSQAQGLDYEQYF. V gene TRBV3-1 combines with J gene TRBJ2-7; 8 bases agree with TRBD2. Per the germline V gene, CDR1 is LGHDT and CDR2 is YNNKEL (reference sequence). The CDR3 totals 15 residues. Trimming removed 1 base from V and 4 bases from J; junction bases left unmatched: 6.

This clonotype has ten or more counts. The J gene is TRBJ2-7, the V gene TRBV7-2; D is ambiguous. V lost 2 bases and J lost 3, with 14 bases in between. Germline V gene lookup returns CDR1 SGHTA and CDR2 FQGNSA. This CDR3 region has 15 residues. The CDR3, as DNA: TGTGCCAGCAGCTTAATCTTAGACTCGGTCTACGAGCAGTACTTC. Residues: CASSLILDSVYEQYF.

The chain links TRBV24-1 to TRBJ2-2; either TRBD1 or TRBD2 may fit D (5 bases each). The V and J ends lost 9 bases and 8 bases respectively, with 15 bases between them. Germline loops: CDR1 KGHDR, CDR2 SFDVKD. The CDR3 has 13 amino acids. Here the CDR3 DNA reads TGTGCCACCCAGGGACCCCTGACGGGGGAGCTGTTTTTT. Amino acid sequence: CATQGPLTGELFF.

This clonotype was counted at least ten times. This rearrangement joins TRBV9 to TRBJ2-1; tentatively, D is TRBD1 (6 bases). Germline V lookup: CDR1 SGDLS, CDR2 YYNGEE. There are 13 residues in the CDR3. The V end lost 3 bases, the J end lost 4 bases, and 8 bases lay between the germline ends. The CDR3 is CASSGTDYNEQFF. CDR3 sequence (DNA): TGTGCCAGCAGCGGGACAGATTACAATGAGCAGTTCTTC.

This clonotype was observed at least ten times. The V and J genes are TRBV2 and TRBJ2-1; D is unresolved. This CDR3 contains 17 residues. Germline CDR1 reads SNHLY; CDR2 reads FYNNEI. Trimming left V 0 bases short and J 0 bases short, with 12 bases between. CDR3 sequence (DNA): TGTGCCAGCAGTGAAGCGCTTCGAAGCGTCTCCTACAATGAGCAGTTCTTC. As protein: CASSEALRSVSYNEQFF.

This clonotype was picked up a small number of times. The chain carries TRBV15 and TRBJ2-5; D gene uncertain. CDR3 length: 15 amino acids. Germline CDR1 LNHNV, CDR2 YYDKDF (reference sequence). Trimming took off 0 bases at V and 5 bases at J, with 13 bases between the two ends. For the CDR3, the DNA is TGTGCCACCAGCAGAGATGTGAGCAGTTGGGAGACCCAGTACTTC. Translating it yields CATSRDVSSWETQYF. Drawing the rest from reference TRBV15 and TRBJ2-5, the complete variable domain is DAMVIQNPRYQVTQFGKPVTLSCSQTLNHNVMYWYQQKSSQAPKLLFHYYDKDFNNEADTPDNFQSRRPNTSFCFLDIRSPGLGDTAMYLCATSRDVSSWETQYFGPGTRLLVL.

The sample holds many counts of this clonotype. The chain combines TRBV15 with TRBJ1-2, with D unclear. Per the germline V gene, CDR1 is LNHNV and CDR2 is YYDKDF (reference sequence). V was trimmed by 0 bases and J by 8 bases, leaving 19 bases between them. The CDR3 is 16 residues long. CDR3 protein: CATSRDRGEFVYGYTF. The CDR3 bases are TGTGCCACCAGCAGAGATCGTGGGGAGTTCGTTTACGGCTACACCTTC.

This clonotype was recorded many times. The genes are TRBV10-3 and TRBJ1-5; TRBD1 matches 9 bases. Trimming cost V 7 bases and J 4 bases; bases outside gene matches: 8. The length of the CDR3 is 15 residues. CDR1 ENHRY and CDR2 SYGVKD come from the germline V gene. CDR3 residues: CAITDRGRGNQPQHF. In DNA, the CDR3 is TGTGCCATCACGGACAGGGGCCGAGGAAATCAGCCCCAGCATTTT.

Ten or more counts support this clonotype. The chain carries TRBV20-1 and TRBJ2-7; 10 nucleotides agree with TRBD2. Germline-derived CDR1 and CDR2 are DFQATT and SNEGSKA (reference sequence). CDR3 size: 15 residues. With V trimmed by 3 bases and J by 3 bases, 8 bases remained unmatched. Written as DNA, the CDR3 is TGCAGTGCTAGGGGGCTAGCGGGGGTAAGCTACGAGCAGTACTTC. This gives the protein CSARGLAGVSYEQYF.

This clonotype was observed at least ten times. V and J are TRBV27 and TRBJ2-5; TRBD2 agrees at 7 bases. The CDR3 has 15 amino acids. The J segment lost 5 bases and the V segment lost 7 bases, leaving 13 bases of the junction unmatched. Germline CDR1 and CDR2: MNHEY and SMNVEV (reference sequence). In nucleotides, the CDR3 is TGTGCCAGCACCCCAAGGGGCAGGGAGGGGGAGACCCAGTACTTC. It encodes CASTPRGREGETQYF.

This clonotype was recorded a few times. J is TRBJ1-5 and V is TRBV6-1, with 9 bases lining up with TRBD1. Per the germline V gene, CDR1 is MNHNS and CDR2 is SASEGT. The J segment lost 7 bases and the V segment lost 8 bases, leaving 6 bases of the junction unmatched. The CDR3 runs to 13 residues. The CDR3 nucleotides read TGTGCCAGCTTTACAGGGGGCAGGCAGCCCCAGCATTTT. It is translated as CASFTGGRQPQHF.

This clonotype showed up many times. The gene calls are TRBV3-1 and TRBJ2-3; D perhaps matches TRBD2 (6 bases). The CDR3 is made up of 16 amino acids. The germline V gene encodes CDR1 LGHDT and CDR2 YNNKEL (reference sequence). Trimming took 0 bases from V and 1 from J, leaving 11 bases between them. Here the CDR3 DNA reads TGTGCCAGCAGCCAAGATAACGGGGGAGGCACAGATACGCAGTATTTT. This sequence encodes CASSQDNGGGTDTQYF.

The genes are TRBV6-1 and TRBJ1-3; D might be TRBD1 (6 bases). Between the trimmed V and J ends, which lost 2 bases and 0 bases, there was a span of 14 bases. Germline V gene data show CDR1 as MNHNS and CDR2 as SASEGT. The CDR3 extends over 17 amino acids. This CDR3 reads CASSEPGDISSGNTIYF. CDR3 in DNA: TGTGCCAGCAGTGAACCGGGGGACATCAGCTCTGGAAACACCATATATTTT.

This clonotype occurred a few times. This may be a read error, as it is one base from a much larger clone. V is TRBV5-4 and J is TRBJ2-5, with D hard to call. Deletions cut 0 bases from V and 4 bases from J, with 4 bases between. Germline-derived CDR1 and CDR2 are SGHNT and YYREEE (reference sequence). CDR3 size: 12 residues. DNA of the CDR3: TGTGCCAGCAGCTTGGAACTAGAGACCCAGTACTTC. The encoded protein is CASSLELETQYF. Full variable domain (remainder filled in from reference TRBV5-4 and TRBJ2-5): ETGVTQSPTHLIKTRGQQVTLRCSSQSGHNTVSWYQQALGQGPQFIFQYYREEENGRGNFPPRFSGLQFPNYSSELNVNALELDDSALYLCASSLELETQYFGPGTRLLVL.

This clonotype has ten or more counts. The V and J genes are TRBV7-2 and TRBJ1-1, with D unresolved. Per germline, CDR1 SGHTA and CDR2 FQGNSA. Trimming took 6 bases from V and 5 from J, leaving 16 bases between them. This CDR3 region has 14 residues. Written as DNA, the CDR3 is TGTGCCAGCAGAAAAGCGGTGGCAGAGACTGAAGCTTTCTTT. This encodes CASRKAVAETEAFF.

The chain employs TRBV18 and TRBJ2-1; 15 nucleotides line up with TRBD2. Trimming took 3 bases from V and 8 from J; bases not matched to a gene: 8. CDR3 size: 17 residues. Germline CDR1 reads KGHSH; CDR2 reads LQKENI. The CDR3 DNA reads TGTGCCAGCTCACCCCCAGGACTAGCGGGGGGGCCGGATGAGCAGTTCTTC. Its translation: CASSPPGLAGGPDEQFF.

This clonotype came up a few times. The gene calls are TRBV5-6 and TRBJ2-6; D unclear. The V gene's germline CDR1 is SGHDT and CDR2 YYEEEE. The CDR3 contains 14 residues. Deletions cut 2 bases from V and 4 bases from J, with 7 bases between. The CDR3 spells CASSFIPGANVLTF. CDR3 sequence (DNA): TGTGCCAGCAGCTTTATCCCGGGGGCCAACGTCCTGACTTTC.

The table lists this clonotype with many counts. The V call is TRBV30, the J call TRBJ2-7, with TRBD1 matching 7 bases. V was pared by 4 bases and J by 4 bases, with 10 bases of the junction left unmatched. CDR3 length: 14 residues. CDR1 is GTSNPN and CDR2 is SVGIG in the germline V gene (reference sequence). This CDR3 reads CAWIPGTATYEQYF. DNA of the CDR3: TGTGCCTGGATACCCGGGACAGCCACTTACGAGCAGTACTTC.